This TCR beta chain was captured in a study of blood T cell repertoires in COVID-19. Overall study context: The origin of the acute and convalescent COVID-19 samples was the United States, Italy and Spain.

Clinical histories supplied by participants themselves formed the basis of cohort assignment. Recovery among Cohort 3 donors was established by two negative PCRs, clearance, or symptom resolution. Libraries were prepared by immunoSEQ multiplex PCR; TCRdb keeps only in-frame clonotypes and omits some of them. Seen here are a few hundred thousand clones, approximately 90% observed once, and the top ten hold around a tenth. The CDR3 is 11 amino acids. The V gene's germline CDR1 is MDHEN and CDR2 SYDVKM. V lost 4 bases and J 4 bases, leaving 2 bases between the germline ends. The chain uses TRBV28 and TRBJ2-1, with unresolved D. The sequencing input was PBMCs or T cells enriched from blood (not recorded which). This TCR derives from a woman in her thirties or forties who had recovered from COVID-19. CDR3 in amino acids: CASSSYNEQFF. In DNA, the CDR3 is TGTGCCAGCAGTTCGTACAATGAGCAGTTCTTC.